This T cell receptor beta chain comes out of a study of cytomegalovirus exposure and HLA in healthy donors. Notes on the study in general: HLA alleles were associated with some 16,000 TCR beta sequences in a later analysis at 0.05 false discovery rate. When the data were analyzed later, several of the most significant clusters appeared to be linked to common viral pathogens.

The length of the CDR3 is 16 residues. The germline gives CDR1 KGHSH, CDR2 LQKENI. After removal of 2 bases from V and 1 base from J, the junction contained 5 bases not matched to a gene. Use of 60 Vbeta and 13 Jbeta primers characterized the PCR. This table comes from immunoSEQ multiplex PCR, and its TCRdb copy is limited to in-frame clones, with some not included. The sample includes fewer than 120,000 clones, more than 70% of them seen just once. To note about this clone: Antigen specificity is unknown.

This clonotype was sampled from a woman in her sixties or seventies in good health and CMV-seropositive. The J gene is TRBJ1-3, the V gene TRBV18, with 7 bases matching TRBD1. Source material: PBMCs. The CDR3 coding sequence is TGTGCCAGCTCACCAACCGGGACAGCATCTGGAAACACCATATATTTT. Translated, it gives CASSPTGTASGNTIYF. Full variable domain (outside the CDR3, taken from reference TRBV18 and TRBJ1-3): NAGVMQNPRHLVRRRGQEARLRCSPMKGHSHVYWYRQLPEEGLKFMVYLQKENIIDESGMPKERFSAEFPKEGPSILRIQQVVRGDSAAYFCASSPTGTASGNTIYFGEGSWLTVV.